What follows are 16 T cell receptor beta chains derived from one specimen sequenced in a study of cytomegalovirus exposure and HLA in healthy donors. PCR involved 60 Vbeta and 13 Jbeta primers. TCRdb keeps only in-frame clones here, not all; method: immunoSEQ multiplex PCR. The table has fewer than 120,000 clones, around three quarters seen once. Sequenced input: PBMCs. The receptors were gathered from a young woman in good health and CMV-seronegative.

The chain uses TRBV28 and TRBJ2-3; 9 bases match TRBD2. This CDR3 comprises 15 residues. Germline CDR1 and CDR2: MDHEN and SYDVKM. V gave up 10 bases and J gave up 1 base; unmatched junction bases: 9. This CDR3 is CATKIAGARTDTQYF. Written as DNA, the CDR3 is TGTGCCACTAAAATAGCGGGAGCACGCACAGATACGCAGTATTTT.

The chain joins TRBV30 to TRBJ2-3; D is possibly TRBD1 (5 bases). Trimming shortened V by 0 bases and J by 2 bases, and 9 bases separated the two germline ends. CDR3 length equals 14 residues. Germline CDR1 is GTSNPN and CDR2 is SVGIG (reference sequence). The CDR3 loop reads CAWSVQAYTDTQYF. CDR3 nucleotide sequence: TGTGCCTGGAGTGTACAGGCCTACACAGATACGCAGTATTTT.

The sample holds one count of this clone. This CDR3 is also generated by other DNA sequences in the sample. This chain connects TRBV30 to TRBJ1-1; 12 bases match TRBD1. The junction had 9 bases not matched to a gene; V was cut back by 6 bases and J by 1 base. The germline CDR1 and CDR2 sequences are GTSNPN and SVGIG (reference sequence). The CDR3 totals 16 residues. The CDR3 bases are TGTGCCTGTTCCCGGGACAGGGGGCTAGGGAACACTGAAGCTTTCTTT. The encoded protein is CACSRDRGLGNTEAFF. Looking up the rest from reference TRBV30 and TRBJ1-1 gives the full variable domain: SQTIHQWPATLVQPVGSPLSLECTVEGTSNPNLYWYRQAAGRGLQLLFYSVGIGQISSEVPQNLSASRPQDRQFILSSKKLLLSDSGFYLCACSRDRGLGNTEAFFGQGTRLTVV.

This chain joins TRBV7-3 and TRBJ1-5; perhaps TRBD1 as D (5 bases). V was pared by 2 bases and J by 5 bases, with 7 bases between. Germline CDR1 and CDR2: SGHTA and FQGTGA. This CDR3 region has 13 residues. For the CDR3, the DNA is TGTGCCAGCAGCTTAGACAGTTATCAGCCCCAGCATTTT. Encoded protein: CASSLDSYQPQHF.

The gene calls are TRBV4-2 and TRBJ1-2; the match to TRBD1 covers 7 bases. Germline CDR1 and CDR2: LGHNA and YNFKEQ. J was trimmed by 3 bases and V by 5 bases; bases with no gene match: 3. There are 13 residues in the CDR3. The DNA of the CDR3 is TGTGCCAGCAGCAGCGGACAGGACTATGGCTACACCTTC. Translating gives CASSSGQDYGYTF.

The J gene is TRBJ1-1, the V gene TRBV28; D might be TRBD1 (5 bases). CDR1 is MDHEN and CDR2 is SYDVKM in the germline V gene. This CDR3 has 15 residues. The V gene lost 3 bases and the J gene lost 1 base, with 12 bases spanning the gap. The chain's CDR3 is CASSLRQGQNTEAFF. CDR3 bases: TGTGCCAGCAGTTTGCGGCAGGGCCAGAACACTGAAGCTTTCTTT. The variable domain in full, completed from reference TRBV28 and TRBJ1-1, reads DVKVTQSSRYLVKRTGEKVFLECVQDMDHENMFWYRQDPGLGLRLIYFSYDVKMKEKGDIPEGYSVSREKKERFSLILESASTNQTSMYLCASSLRQGQNTEAFFGQGTRLTVV.

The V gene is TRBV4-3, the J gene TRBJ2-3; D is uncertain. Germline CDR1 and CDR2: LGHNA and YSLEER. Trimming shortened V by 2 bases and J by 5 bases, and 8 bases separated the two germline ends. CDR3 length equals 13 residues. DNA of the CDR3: TGCGCCAGCAGCCAATGGCGGCTAGATACGCAGTATTTT. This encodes CASSQWRLDTQYF.

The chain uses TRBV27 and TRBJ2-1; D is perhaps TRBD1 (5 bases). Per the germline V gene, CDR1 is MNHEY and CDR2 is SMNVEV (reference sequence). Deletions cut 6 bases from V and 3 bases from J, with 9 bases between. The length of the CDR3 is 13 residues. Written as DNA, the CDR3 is TGTGCCAGCAGCCTCGACAGCTACAATGAGCAGTTCTTC. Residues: CASSLDSYNEQFF.

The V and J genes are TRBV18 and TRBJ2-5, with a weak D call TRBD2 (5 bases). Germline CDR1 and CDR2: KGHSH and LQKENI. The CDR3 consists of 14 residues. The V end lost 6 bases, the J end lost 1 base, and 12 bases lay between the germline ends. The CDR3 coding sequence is TGTGCCAGCTCCGACATCGGGGTCCAAGAGACCCAGTACTTC. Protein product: CASSDIGVQETQYF.

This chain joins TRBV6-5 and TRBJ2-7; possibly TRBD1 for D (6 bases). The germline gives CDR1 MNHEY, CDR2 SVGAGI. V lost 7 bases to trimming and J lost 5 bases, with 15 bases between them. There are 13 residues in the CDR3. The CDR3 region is CASTGQQTNEQYF. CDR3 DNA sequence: TGTGCCAGCACCGGACAGCAAACCAACGAGCAGTACTTC.

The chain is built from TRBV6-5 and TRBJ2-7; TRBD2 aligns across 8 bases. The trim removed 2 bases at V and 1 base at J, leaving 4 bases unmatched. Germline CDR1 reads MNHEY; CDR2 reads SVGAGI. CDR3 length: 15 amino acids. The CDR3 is CASSYGAGVSYEQYF. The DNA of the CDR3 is TGTGCCAGCAGTTACGGAGCGGGGGTATCCTACGAGCAGTACTTC.

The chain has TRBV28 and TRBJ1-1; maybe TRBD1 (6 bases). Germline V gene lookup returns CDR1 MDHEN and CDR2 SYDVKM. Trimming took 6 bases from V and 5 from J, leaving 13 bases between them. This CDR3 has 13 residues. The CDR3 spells CASRSGVETEAFF. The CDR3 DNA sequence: TGTGCCAGCAGATCAGGGGTCGAAACTGAAGCTTTCTTT.

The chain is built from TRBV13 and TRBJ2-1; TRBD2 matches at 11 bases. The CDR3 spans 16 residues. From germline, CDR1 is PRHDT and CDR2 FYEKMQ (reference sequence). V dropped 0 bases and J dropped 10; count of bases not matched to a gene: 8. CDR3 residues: CASSLGVGLAGGEQFF. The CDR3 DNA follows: TGTGCCAGCAGCTTAGGAGTCGGACTAGCGGGTGGGGAGCAGTTCTTC.

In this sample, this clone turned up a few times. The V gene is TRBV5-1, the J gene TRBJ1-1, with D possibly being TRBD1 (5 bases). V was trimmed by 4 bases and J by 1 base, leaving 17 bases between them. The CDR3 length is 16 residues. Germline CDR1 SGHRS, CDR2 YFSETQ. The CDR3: CASSLRPGLKNTEAFF. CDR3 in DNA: TGCGCCAGCAGCCTCCGCCCGGGACTCAAGAACACTGAAGCTTTCTTT.

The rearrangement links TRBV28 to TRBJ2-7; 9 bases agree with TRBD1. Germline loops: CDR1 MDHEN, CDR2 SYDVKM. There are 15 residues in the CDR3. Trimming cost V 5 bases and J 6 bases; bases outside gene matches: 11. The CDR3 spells CASSVPGTGTAEQYF. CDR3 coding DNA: TGTGCCAGCAGTGTCCCCGGGACAGGGACCGCCGAGCAGTACTTC.

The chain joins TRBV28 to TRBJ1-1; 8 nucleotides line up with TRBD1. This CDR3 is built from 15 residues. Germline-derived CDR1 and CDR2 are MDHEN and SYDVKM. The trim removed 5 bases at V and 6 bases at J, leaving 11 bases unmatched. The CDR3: CASSIESGGWAEAFF. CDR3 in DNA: TGTGCCAGCAGTATTGAGTCAGGGGGCTGGGCTGAAGCTTTCTTT.